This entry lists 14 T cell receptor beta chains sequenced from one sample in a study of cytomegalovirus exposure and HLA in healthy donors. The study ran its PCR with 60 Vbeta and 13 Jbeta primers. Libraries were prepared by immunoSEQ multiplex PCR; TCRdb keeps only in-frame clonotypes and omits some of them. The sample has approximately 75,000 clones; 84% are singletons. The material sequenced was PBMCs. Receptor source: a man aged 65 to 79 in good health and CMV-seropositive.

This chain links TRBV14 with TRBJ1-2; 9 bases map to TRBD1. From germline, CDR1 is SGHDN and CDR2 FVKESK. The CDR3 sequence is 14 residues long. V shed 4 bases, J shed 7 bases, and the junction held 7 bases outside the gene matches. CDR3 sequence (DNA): TGTGCCAGCAGCCCGTCCGGGACAGGGATTGGCTACACCTTC. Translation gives CASSPSGTGIGYTF.

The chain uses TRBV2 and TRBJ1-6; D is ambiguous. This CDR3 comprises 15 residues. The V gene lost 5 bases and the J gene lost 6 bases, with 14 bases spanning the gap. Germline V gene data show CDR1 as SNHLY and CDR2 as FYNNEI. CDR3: CASSSTEATNSPLHF. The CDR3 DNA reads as TGTGCCAGCAGTTCGACTGAGGCGACTAATTCACCCCTCCACTTT.

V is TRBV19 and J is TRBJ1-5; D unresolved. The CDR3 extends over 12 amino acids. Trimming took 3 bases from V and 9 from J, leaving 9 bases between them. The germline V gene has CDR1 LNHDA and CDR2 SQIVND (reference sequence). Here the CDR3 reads CASSIATMPQHF. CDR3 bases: TGTGCCAGTAGTATCGCAACTATGCCCCAGCATTTT.

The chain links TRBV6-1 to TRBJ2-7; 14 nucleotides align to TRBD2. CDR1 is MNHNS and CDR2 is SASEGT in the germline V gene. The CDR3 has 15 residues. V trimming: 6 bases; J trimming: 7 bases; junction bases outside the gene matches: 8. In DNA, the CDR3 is TGTGCCAGCAGCCCGGGACTAGCGGGAGAGTGGGAGCAGTACTTC. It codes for CASSPGLAGEWEQYF.

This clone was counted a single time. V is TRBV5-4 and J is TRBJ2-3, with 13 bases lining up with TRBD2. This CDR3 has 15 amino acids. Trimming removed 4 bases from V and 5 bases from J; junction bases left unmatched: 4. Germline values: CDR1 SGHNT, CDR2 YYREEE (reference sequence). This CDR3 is CASSPTSGRLDTQYF. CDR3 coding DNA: TGTGCCAGCAGCCCGACTAGCGGGAGGTTAGATACGCAGTATTTT.

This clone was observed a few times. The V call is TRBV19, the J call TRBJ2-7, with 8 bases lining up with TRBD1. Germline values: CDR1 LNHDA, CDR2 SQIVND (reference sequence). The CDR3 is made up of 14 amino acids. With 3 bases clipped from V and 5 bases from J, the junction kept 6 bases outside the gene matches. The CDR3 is CASSIRDRLNEQYF. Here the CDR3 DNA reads TGTGCCAGTAGTATCCGGGACAGGCTCAACGAGCAGTACTTC. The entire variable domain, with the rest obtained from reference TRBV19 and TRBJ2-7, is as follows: DGGITQSPKYLFRKEGQNVTLSCEQNLNHDAMYWYRQDPGQGLRLIYYSQIVNDFQKGDIAEGYSVSREKKESFPLTVTSAQKNPTAFYLCASSIRDRLNEQYFGPGTRLTVT.

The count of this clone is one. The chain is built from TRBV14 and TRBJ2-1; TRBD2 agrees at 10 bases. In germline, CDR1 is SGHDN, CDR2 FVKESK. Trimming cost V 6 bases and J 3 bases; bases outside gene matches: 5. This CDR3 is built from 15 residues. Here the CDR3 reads CASRLAGAGYNEQFF. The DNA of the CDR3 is TGTGCCAGCAGGCTAGCGGGAGCGGGCTACAATGAGCAGTTCTTC.

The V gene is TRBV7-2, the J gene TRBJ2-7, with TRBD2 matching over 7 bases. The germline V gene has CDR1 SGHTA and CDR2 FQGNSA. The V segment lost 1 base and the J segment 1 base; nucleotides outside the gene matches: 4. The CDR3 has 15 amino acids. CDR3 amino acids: CASSLDGGGSYEQYF. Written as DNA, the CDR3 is TGTGCCAGCAGCTTAGATGGGGGAGGGTCCTACGAGCAGTACTTC.

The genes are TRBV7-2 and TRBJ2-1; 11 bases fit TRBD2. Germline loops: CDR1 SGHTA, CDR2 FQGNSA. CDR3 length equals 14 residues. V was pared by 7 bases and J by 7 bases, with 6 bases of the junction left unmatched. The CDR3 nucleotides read TGTGCCAGCACCCCGGGACTAGCGGTAAATGAGCAGTTCTTC. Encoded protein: CASTPGLAVNEQFF.

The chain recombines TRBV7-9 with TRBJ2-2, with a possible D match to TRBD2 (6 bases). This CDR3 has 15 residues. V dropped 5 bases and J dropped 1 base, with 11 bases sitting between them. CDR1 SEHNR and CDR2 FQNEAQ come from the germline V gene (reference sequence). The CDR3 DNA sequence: TGTGCCAGCAGCCCGACTAGTTGGAACACCGGGGAGCTGTTTTTT. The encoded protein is CASSPTSWNTGELFF.

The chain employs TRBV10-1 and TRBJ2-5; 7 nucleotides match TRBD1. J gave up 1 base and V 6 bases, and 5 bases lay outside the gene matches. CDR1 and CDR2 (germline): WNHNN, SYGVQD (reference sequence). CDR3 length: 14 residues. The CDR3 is CASSARDSQETQYF. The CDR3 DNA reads TGCGCCAGCAGCGCCCGGGACAGCCAAGAGACCCAGTACTTC.

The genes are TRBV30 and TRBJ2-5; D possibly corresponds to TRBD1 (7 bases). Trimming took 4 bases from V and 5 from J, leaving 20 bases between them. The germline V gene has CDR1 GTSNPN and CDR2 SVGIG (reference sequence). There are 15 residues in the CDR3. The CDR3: CAWNRQGGGRETQYF. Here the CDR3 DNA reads TGTGCCTGGAACCGACAGGGAGGAGGTCGGGAGACCCAGTACTTC.

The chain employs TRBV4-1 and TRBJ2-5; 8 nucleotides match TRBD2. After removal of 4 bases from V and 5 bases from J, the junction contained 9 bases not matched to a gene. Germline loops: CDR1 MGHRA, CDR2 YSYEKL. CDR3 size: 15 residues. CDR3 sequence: CASSPFGLAVETQYF. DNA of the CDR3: TGCGCCAGCAGCCCATTTGGACTAGCAGTTGAGACCCAGTACTTC.

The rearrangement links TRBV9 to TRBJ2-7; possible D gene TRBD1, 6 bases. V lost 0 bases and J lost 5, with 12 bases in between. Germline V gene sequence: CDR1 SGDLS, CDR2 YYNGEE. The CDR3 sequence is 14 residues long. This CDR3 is CASSVDLGANEQYF. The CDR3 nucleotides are TGTGCCAGCAGCGTAGATCTGGGGGCGAACGAGCAGTACTTC.